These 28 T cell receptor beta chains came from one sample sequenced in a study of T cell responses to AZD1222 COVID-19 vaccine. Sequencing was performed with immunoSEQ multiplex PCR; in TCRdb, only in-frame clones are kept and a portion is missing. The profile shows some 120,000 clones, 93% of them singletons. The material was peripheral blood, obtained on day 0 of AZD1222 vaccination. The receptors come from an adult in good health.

In DNA form, the CDR3 reads TGTGCCAGCAGCCAAGACCCAGGGTACACTGAAGCTTTCTTT. It is translated as CASSQDPGYTEAFF. The chain is built from TRBV14 and TRBJ1-1; maybe TRBD1 (5 bases). The CDR3 sequence is 14 residues long. V lost 0 bases and J lost 3, with 8 bases in between. The germline V gene has CDR1 SGHDN and CDR2 FVKESK. Full variable domain (missing parts from reference TRBV14 and TRBJ1-1): EAGVTQFPSHSVIEKGQTVTLRCDPISGHDNLYWYRRVMGKEIKFLLHFVKESKQDESGMPNNRFLAERTGGTYSTLKVQPAELEDSGVYFCASSQDPGYTEAFFGQGTRLTVV.

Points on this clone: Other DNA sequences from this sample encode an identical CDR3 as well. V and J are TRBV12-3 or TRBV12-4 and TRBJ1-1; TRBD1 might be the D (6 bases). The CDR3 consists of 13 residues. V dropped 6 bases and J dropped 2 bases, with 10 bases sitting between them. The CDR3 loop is CASSLGGNTEAFF. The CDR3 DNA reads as TGTGCCAGCAGCCTGGGGGGCAACACTGAAGCTTTCTTT.

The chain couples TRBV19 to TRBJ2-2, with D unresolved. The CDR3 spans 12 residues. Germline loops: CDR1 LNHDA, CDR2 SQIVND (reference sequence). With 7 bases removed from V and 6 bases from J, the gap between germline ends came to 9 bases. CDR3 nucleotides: TGTGCCAGTACAGGCGCCCCCGGGGAGCTGTTTTTT. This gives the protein CASTGAPGELFF.

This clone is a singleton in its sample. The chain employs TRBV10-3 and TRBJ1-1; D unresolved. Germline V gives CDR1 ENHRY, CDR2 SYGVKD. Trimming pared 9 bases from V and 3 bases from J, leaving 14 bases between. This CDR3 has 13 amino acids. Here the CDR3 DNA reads TGTGCCATTTCGAGGGAGGAGGACACTGAAGCTTTCTTT. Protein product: CAISREEDTEAFF.

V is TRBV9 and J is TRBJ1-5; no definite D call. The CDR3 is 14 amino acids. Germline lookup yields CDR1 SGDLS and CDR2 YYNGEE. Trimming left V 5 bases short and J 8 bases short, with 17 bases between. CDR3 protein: CASSRELSPEPQHF. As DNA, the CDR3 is TGTGCCAGCAGTAGGGAGTTGAGTCCGGAGCCCCAGCATTTT.

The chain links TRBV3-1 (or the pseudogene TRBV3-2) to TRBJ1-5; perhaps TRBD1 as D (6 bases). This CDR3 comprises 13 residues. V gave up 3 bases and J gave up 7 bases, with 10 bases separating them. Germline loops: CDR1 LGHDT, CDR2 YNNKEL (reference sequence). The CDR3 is CASSQAGDQPQHF. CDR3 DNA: TGTGCCAGCAGCCAGGCAGGGGACCAGCCCCAGCATTTT.

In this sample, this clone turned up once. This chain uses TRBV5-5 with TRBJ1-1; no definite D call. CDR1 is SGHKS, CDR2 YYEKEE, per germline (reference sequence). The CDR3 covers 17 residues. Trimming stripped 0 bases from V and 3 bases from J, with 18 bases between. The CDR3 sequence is CASSLGEVRDRDTEAFF. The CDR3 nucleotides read TGTGCCAGCAGCTTGGGGGAAGTAAGGGATCGTGACACTGAAGCTTTCTTT.

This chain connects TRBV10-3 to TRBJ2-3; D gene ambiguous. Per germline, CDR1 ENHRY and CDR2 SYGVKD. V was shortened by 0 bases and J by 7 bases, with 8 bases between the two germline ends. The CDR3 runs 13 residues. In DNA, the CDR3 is TGTGCCATCAGTGAGTCTCCGGAGTATACGCAGTATTTT. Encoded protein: CAISESPEYTQYF.

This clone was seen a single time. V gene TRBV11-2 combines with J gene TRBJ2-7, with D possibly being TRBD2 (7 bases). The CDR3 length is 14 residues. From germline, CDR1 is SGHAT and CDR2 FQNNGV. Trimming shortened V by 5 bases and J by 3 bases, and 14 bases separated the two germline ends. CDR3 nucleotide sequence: TGTGCCAGCAGCGCTCGAGGGGGGGGCTACGAGCAGTACTTC. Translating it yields CASSARGGGYEQYF.

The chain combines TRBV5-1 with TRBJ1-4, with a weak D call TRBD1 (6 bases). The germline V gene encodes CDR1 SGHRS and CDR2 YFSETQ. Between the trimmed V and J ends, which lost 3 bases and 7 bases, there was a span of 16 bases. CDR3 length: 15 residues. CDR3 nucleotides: TGCGCCAGCAGCTCGCTACAGGGCTCCGGTGAAAAACTGTTTTTT. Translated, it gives CASSSLQGSGEKLFF. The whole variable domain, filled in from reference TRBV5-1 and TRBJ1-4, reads KAGVTQTPRYLIKTRGQQVTLSCSPISGHRSVSWYQQTPGQGLQFLFEYFSETQRNKGNFPGRFSGRQFSNSRSEMNVSTLELGDSALYLCASSSLQGSGEKLFFGSGTQLSVL.

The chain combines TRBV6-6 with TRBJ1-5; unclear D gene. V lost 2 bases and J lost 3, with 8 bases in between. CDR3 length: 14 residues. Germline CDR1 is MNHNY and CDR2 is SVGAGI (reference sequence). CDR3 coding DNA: TGTGCCAGCAGTTACCTAGATTCCAATCAGCCCCAGCATTTT. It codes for CASSYLDSNQPQHF.

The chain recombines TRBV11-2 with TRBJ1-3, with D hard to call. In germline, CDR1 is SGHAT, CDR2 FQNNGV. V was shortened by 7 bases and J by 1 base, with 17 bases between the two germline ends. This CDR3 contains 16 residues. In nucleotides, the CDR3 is TGTGCCAGCACTAGGGCCGCGACGCCATCTGGAAACACCATATATTTT. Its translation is CASTRAATPSGNTIYF.

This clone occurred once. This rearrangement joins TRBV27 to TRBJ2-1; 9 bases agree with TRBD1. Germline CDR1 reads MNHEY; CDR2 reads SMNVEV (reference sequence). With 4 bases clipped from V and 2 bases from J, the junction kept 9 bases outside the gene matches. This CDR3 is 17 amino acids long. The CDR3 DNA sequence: TGTGCCAGCAGTTCCAACCCCGGGACAGGGCCCTACAATGAGCAGTTCTTC. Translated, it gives CASSSNPGTGPYNEQFF.

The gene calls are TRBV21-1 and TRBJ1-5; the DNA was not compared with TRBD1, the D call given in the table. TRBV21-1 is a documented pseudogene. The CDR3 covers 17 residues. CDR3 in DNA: TGTGCCAGCTCAGAACCCAGCAGGTCCCTACGCAATCAGCCCCAGCATTTT. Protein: CASSEPSRSLRNQPQHF.

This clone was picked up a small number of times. The CDR3 coding sequence is TGTGCCAGCAGCGTACAGGGTCTTCAACCCCAGCATTTT. It codes for CASSVQGLQPQHF. This chain connects TRBV13 to TRBJ1-5; possible D gene TRBD1, 6 bases. Trimming took off 5 bases at V and 10 bases at J, with 15 bases between the two ends. Looked up from germline, CDR1 is PRHDT and CDR2 is FYEKMQ (reference sequence). The CDR3 runs 13 residues.

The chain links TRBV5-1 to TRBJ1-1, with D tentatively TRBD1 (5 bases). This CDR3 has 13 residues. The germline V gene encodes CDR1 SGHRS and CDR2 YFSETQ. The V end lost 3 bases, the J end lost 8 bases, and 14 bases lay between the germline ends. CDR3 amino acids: CASSSRDPWEAFF. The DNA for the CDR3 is TGCGCCAGCAGCTCTCGGGACCCCTGGGAAGCTTTCTTT.

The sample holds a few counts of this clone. The CDR3 reads CASSDSDTGELFF. The CDR3 DNA is TGTGCCAGCAGTGACTCGGACACCGGGGAGCTGTTTTTT. This chain uses TRBV6-4 with TRBJ2-2; D remains ambiguous. The germline V and J ends were trimmed by 0 bases and 3 bases, with 2 bases remaining between them. The germline V gene encodes CDR1 MRHNA and CDR2 SNTAGT. The CDR3 contains 13 residues.

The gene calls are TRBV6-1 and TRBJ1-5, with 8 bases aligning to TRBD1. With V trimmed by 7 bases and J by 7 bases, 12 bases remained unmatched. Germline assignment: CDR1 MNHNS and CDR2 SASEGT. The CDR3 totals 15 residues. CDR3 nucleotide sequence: TGTGCCAGCACCCACTTGGCAGGGGGCGGACAGCCCCAGCATTTT. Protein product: CASTHLAGGGQPQHF.

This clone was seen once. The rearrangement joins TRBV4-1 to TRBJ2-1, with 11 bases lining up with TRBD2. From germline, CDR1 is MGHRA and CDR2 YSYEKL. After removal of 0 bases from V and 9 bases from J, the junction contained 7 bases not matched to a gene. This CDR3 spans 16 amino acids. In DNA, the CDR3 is TGCGCCAGCAGCCAAGATATAGCGGGGGGGAAGGGTGAGCAGTTCTTC. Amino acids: CASSQDIAGGKGEQFF.

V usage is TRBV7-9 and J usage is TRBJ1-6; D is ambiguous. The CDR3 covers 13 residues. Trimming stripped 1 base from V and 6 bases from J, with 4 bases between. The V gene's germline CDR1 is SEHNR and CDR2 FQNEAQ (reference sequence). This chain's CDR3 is CASSLVVNSPLHF. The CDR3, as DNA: TGTGCCAGCAGCTTAGTTGTTAATTCACCCCTCCACTTT.

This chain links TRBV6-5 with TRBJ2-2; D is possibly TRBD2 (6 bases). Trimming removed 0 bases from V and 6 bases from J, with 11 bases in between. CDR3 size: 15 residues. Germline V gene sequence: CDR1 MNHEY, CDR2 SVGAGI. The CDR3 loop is CASSYSMGGPGELFF. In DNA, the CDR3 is TGTGCCAGCAGTTACTCGATGGGGGGTCCCGGGGAGCTGTTTTTT.

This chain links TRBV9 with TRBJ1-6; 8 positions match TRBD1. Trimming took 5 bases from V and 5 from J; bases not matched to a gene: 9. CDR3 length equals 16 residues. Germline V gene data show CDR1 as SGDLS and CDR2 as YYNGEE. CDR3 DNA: TGTGCCAGCAGTGGAGAACGGGACAGGAATAATTCACCCCTCCACTTT. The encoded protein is CASSGERDRNNSPLHF. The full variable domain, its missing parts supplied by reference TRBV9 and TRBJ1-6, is DSGVTQTPKHLITATGQRVTLRCSPRSGDLSVYWYQQSLDQGLQFLIQYYNGEERAKGNILERFSAQQFPDLHSELNLSSLELGDSALYFCASSGERDRNNSPLHFGNGTRLTVT.

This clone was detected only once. The CDR3 sequence: CAISRGGESYTF. CDR3 DNA: TGTGCCATCAGTAGGGGGGGCGAAAGCTACACCTTC. The rearrangement uses TRBV10-3 and TRBJ1-2, with D possibly matching TRBD1 (6 bases). Per the germline V gene, CDR1 is ENHRY and CDR2 is SYGVKD. This CDR3 contains 12 residues. V gave up 5 bases and J gave up 9 bases, with 13 bases separating them.

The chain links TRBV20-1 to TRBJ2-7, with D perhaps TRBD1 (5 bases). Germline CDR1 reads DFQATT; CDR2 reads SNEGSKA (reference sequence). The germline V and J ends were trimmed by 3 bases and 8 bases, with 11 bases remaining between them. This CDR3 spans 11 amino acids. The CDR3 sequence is CSARVRDQQYF. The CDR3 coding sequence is TGCAGTGCTAGGGTCAGGGATCAGCAGTACTTC.

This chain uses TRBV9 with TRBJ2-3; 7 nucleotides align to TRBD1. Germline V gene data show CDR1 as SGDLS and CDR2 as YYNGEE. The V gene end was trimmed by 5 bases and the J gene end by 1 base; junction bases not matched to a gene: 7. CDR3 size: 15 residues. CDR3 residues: CASSTGVGGTDTQYF. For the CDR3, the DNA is TGTGCCAGCAGTACAGGGGTGGGTGGCACAGATACGCAGTATTTT.

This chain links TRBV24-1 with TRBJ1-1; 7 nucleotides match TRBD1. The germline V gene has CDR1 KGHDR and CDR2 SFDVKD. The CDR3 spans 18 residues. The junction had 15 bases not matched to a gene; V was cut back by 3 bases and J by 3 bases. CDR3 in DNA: TGTGCCACCAGTGATCGCCAGGGGGACGTGGGGAAAGACACTGAAGCTTTCTTT. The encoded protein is CATSDRQGDVGKDTEAFF.

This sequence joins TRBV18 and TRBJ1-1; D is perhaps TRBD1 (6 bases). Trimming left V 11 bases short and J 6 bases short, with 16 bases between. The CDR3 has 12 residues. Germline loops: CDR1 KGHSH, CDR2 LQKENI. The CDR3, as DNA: TGTGCCGCGGGGGCGGGGGCGGCTGAAGCTTTCTTT. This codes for CAAGAGAAEAFF. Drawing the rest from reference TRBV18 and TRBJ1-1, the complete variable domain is NAGVMQNPRHLVRRRGQEARLRCSPMKGHSHVYWYRQLPEEGLKFMVYLQKENIIDESGMPKERFSAEFPKEGPSILRIQQVVRGDSAAYFCAAGAGAAEAFFGQGTRLTVV.

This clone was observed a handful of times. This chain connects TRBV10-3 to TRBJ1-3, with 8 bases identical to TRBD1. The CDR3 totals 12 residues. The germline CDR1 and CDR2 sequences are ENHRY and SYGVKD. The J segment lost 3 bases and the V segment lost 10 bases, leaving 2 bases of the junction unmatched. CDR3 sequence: CATGTGGNTIYF. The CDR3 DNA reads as TGTGCCACCGGGACAGGTGGAAACACCATATATTTT.